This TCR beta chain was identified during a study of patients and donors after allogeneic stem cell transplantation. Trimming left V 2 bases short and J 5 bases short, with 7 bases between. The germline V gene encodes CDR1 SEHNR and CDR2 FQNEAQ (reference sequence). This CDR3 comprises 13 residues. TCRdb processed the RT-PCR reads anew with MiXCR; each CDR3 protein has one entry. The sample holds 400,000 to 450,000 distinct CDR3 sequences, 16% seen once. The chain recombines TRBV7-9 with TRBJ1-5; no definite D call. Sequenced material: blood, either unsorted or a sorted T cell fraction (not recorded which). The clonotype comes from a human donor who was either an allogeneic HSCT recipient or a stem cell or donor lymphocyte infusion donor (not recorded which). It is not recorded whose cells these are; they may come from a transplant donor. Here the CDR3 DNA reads TGTGCCAGCAGCTTACTGAGGGATCAGCCCCAGCATTTT. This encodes CASSLLRDQPQHF. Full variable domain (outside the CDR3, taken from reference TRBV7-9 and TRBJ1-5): DTGVSQNPRHKITKRGQNVTFRCDPISEHNRLYWYRQTLGQGPEFLTYFQNEAQLEKSRLLSDRFSAERPKGSFSTLEIQRTEQGDSAMYLCASSLLRDQPQHFGDGTRLSIL.